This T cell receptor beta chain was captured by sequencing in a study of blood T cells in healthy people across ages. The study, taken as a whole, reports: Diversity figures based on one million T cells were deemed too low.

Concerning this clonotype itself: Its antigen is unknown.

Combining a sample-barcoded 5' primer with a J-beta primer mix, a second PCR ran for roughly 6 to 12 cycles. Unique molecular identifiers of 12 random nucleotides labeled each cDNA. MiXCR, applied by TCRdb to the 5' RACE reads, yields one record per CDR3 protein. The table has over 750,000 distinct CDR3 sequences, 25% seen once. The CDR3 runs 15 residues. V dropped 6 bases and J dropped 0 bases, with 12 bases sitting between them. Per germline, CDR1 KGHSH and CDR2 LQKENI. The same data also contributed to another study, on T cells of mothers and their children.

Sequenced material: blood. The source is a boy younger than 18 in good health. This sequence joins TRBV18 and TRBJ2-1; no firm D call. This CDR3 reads CASSLTDLSYNEQFF. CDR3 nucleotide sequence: TGTGCCAGCTCGTTGACTGATCTCTCCTACAATGAGCAGTTCTTC.